The rows below give T cell receptor beta chains drawn from one sample of a study of immune cell composition in non-small cell lung cancer. Assay used: immunoSEQ multiplex PCR; TCRdb lists only in-frame clones, some missing. Of 13,000 to 15,000 clones listed, 69% are singletons. Specimen: lung tumor tissue. Receptor source: a human donor with non-small cell lung cancer. CDR3s include the opening cysteine and the closing phenylalanine or tryptophan. Fields, in order: clone size, J gene, V gene, D gene, CDR3 protein, CDR3 DNA. D genes are given only for firm matches. Some rows mark clone size as missing; the rest say once, few, many or name a class of expanded clone.

>NA|TRBJ2-1|TRBV5-1|NA
CASRLGDNNEQFF
TGCGCCAGCAGACTAGGCGATAACAATGAGCAGTTCTTC
>NA|TRBJ2-7|TRBV7-9|NA
CASSPPSRSGLPYEQYF
TGTGCCAGCAGCCCCCCATCGAGAAGCGGATTACCCTACGAGCAGTACTTC
>NA|TRBJ2-3|TRBV7-2|TRBD2
CASSLEFRGGSDTQYF
TGTGCCAGCAGCTTAGAATTTCGGGGGGGGTCAGATACGCAGTATTTT
>NA|TRBJ2-7|TRBV7-3|NA
CASSLGGASEQYF
TGTGCCAGCAGCTTAGGGGGGGCAAGTGAGCAGTACTTC
>NA|TRBJ2-3|TRBV2|NA
CASSESTDTQYF
TGTGCCAGCAGTGAGTCTACAGATACGCAGTATTTT
>NA|TRBJ2-7|TRBV5-1|NA
CASSRTSLTREQYF
TGCGCCAGCAGCCGCACTAGTTTAACCCGCGAGCAGTACTTC
>few|TRBJ1-2|TRBV6-5|NA
CATSVGGLPYGYTF
TGTGCTACTTCGGTCGGCGGCTTACCTTATGGCTACACCTTC
>NA|TRBJ2-7|TRBV5-4|NA
CASSFRGTYEQYF
TGTGCCAGCAGCTTCAGGGGAACCTACGAGCAGTACTTC
>few|TRBJ2-3|TRBV4-2|TRBD1
CASSPLTGGTDTQYF
TGTGCCAGCAGCCCGTTGACAGGGGGCACAGATACGCAGTATTTT
>NA|TRBJ2-2|TRBV7-3|NA
CASSLTVNTGELFF
TGTGCCAGCAGCCTGACAGTGAACACCGGGGAGCTGTTTTTT
>NA|TRBJ1-5|TRBV6-1|NA
CASSEPRVVSNQPQHF
TGTGCCAGCAGTGAGCCCAGGGTTGTGAGCAATCAGCCCCAGCATTTT
>NA|TRBJ2-1|TRBV15|TRBD2
CATSRVAGIYNEQFF
TGTGCCACCAGCAGAGTAGCGGGGATTTACAATGAGCAGTTCTTC
>NA|TRBJ2-3|TRBV12-5|NA
CASGLEWADTQYF
TGTGCTAGTGGTTTGGAGTGGGCGGATACGCAGTATTTT
>NA|TRBJ2-7|TRBV5-4|NA
CASSLDSGYYEQYF
TGTGCCAGCAGCTTGGACAGTGGCTACTACGAGCAGTACTTC
>NA|TRBJ1-1|TRBV5-1|NA
CASSLGGRTVDTEAFF
TGCGCCAGCAGCTTGGGGGGGCGGACAGTCGACACTGAAGCTTTCTTT
>NA|TRBJ1-2|TRBV7-9|TRBD1
CASSALTGNYGYTF
TGTGCCAGCAGCGCCCTGACAGGGAACTATGGCTACACCTTC
>NA|TRBJ1-1|TRBV7-3|TRBD1
CASTSTGVNTEAFF
TGTGCCAGCACCTCGACAGGGGTGAACACTGAAGCTTTCTTT
>NA|TRBJ1-5|TRBV21-1|NA
CASSPVGGNQPQHF
TGTGCCAGCAGCCCGGTAGGCGGGAATCAGCCCCAGCATTTT
>NA|TRBJ2-7|TRBV6-5|NA
CASSKTRATGQYF
TGTGCCAGCAGTAAAACCAGGGCAACAGGGCAGTACTTC
>NA|TRBJ1-2|TRBV20-1|NA
CSASYRGGYTF
TGCAGTGCTAGTTACCGAGGTGGCTACACCTTC
>medium-sized|TRBJ2-7|TRBV27|TRBD1
CASQEGGQYEQYF
TGTGCTTCCCAAGAAGGGGGCCAGTACGAGCAGTACTTC
>NA|TRBJ2-7|TRBV7-9|TRBD1
CASSPDRGGYEQYF
TGTGCCAGCAGCCCCGACAGGGGAGGCTACGAGCAGTACTTC
>NA|TRBJ1-5|TRBV30|TRBD1
CAWSVIGGGNQPQHF
TGTGCCTGGAGTGTAATAGGGGGCGGCAATCAGCCCCAGCATTTT
>NA|TRBJ2-7|TRBV7-6|NA
CASSIGGTVSYEQYF
TGTGCCAGCAGCATTGGAGGGACAGTCTCCTACGAGCAGTACTTC
>NA|TRBJ2-3|TRBV10-1|NA
CASSEQGTDTQYF
TGCGCCAGCAGTGAGCAGGGCACAGATACGCAGTATTTT
>NA|TRBJ2-7|TRBV6-1|NA
CASSYRYEQYF
TGTGCCAGCAGTTACCGGTACGAGCAGTACTTC
>NA|TRBJ2-7|TRBV7-2|TRBD1
CASSYAGGADYEQYF
TGTGCCAGCAGCTACGCAGGGGGCGCGGATTACGAGCAGTACTTC
>NA|TRBJ1-1|TRBV6-4|TRBD1
CASSASRGQTEAFF
TGTGCCAGCAGTGCATCCAGGGGGCAGACTGAAGCTTTCTTT
>NA|TRBJ1-5|TRBV21-1|NA
CASSKRRQGSQPQHF
TGTGCCAGCAGCAAACGGAGACAGGGGTCTCAGCCCCAGCATTTT
>few|TRBJ2-7|TRBV18|NA
CASSPRGRGTLEQYF
TGTGCCAGCTCACCGCGGGGGAGGGGGACGTTGGAGCAGTACTTC
>few|TRBJ2-7|TRBV11-2|NA
CASSPQSEQYF
TGTGCCAGCAGCCCTCAGTCCGAGCAGTACTTC
>NA|TRBJ2-3|TRBV2|TRBD1
CASTPDRVGNTQYF
TGTGCCAGCACCCCGGACAGGGTAGGAAATACGCAGTATTTT
>once|TRBJ2-3|TRBV5-1|NA
CASSLVGDTQYF
TGCGCCAGCAGCTTGGTCGGGGATACGCAGTATTTT
>NA|TRBJ2-1|TRBV12-5|NA
CASGGGLYNEQFF
TGTGCTAGTGGAGGAGGGTTGTACAATGAGCAGTTCTTC
>few|TRBJ1-2|TRBV19|TRBD1
CASSIRHRGYGYTF
TGTGCCAGTAGTATTCGGCACAGGGGGTATGGCTACACCTTC
>once|TRBJ2-1|TRBV25-1|TRBD2
CASSTPSGGDTEQFF
TGTGCCAGCAGTACCCCTAGCGGGGGGGACACTGAGCAGTTCTTC